The entry below gives a single T cell receptor beta chain sequence along with its context. Its antigen is as yet unknown. Germline-derived CDR1 and CDR2 are LNHNV and YYDKDF (reference sequence). Deletions cut 0 bases from V and 0 bases from J, with 12 bases between. CDR3 length: 17 residues. The data were taken from a study of T cell responses to AZD1222 COVID-19 vaccine. Points from the study as a whole: The donor group comprised mostly white British people and more females; the analysis possibly underestimated clonal diversity.

Assay: immunoSEQ multiplex PCR; the TCRdb copy retains only in-frame clones and omits some. Here the sample spans 75,000 to 100,000 clones, about 88% being singletons. This specimen consisted of peripheral blood, obtained on day 0 of AZD1222 vaccination. This chain links TRBV15 with TRBJ1-5; D may be TRBD1 (5 bases). The receptor was derived from an adult in good health. The CDR3 reads CATSRDRQGYSNQPQHF. CDR3 sequence (DNA): TGTGCCACCAGCAGAGATCGCCAGGGATATAGCAATCAGCCCCAGCATTTT.